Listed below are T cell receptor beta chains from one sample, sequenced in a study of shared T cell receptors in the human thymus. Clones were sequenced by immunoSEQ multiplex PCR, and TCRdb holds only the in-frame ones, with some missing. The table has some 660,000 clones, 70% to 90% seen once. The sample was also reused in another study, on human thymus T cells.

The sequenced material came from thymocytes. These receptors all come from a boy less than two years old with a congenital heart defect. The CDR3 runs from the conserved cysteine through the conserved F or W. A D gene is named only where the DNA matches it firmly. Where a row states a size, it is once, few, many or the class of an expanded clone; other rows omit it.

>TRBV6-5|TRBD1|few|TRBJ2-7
CASRPGQSSYEQYF
TGTGCCAGCAGACCGGGACAGTCCTCCTACGAGCAGTACTTC
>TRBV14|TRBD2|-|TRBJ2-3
CASSLKKKGPSGNASTDTQYF
TGTGCCAGCAGCTTAAAAAAAAAGGGTCCTAGCGGAAATGCTAGCACAGATACGCAGTATTTT
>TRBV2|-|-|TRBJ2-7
CASSVAGLLLYEQYF
TGTGCCAGCAGTGTCGCAGGGCTCCTCCTCTACGAGCAGTACTTC
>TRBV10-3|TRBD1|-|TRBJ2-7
CAISITGGVASYEQYF
TGTGCCATCAGTATAACAGGGGGCGTCGCCTCTTACGAGCAGTACTTC
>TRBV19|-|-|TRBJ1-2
CASSIPRDDGYTF
TGTGCCAGTAGTATCCCCAGGGATGATGGCTACACCTTC
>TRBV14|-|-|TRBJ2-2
CASSPILPQPNTGELFF
TGTGCCAGCAGCCCGATACTCCCACAGCCGAACACCGGGGAGCTGTTTTTT
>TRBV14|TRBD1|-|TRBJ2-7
CASGQGSYEQYF
TGTGCCAGCGGACAGGGCTCCTACGAGCAGTACTTC
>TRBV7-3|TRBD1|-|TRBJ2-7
CASSSTGDEQYF
TGTGCCAGCAGCTCTACAGGGGACGAGCAGTACTTC
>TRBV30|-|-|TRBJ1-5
CAWSVGPGINNQPQHF
TGTGCCTGGAGTGTGGGGCCAGGCATTAACAATCAGCCCCAGCATTTT
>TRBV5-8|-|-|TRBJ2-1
CASSFPARGFSLLGQFF
TGTGCCAGCAGCTTCCCTGCTAGGGGGTTCTCACTCCTGGGACAGTTCTTC
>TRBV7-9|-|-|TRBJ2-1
CATCQGKSTPDDGNEQFF
TGTGCCACGTGTCAGGGTAAATCGACCCCCGATGATGGCAATGAGCAGTTCTTC
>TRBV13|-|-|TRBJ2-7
CASSLRGIYEQYF
TGTGCCAGCAGCTTGCGCGGAATCTACGAGCAGTACTTC
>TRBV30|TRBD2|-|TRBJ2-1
CAWSVREREGSYNEQFF
TGTGCCTGGAGTGTAAGGGAGCGGGAGGGGTCCTACAATGAGCAGTTCTTC
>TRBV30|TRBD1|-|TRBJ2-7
CAWSRDRAYEQYF
TGTGCCTGGAGCCGGGACAGGGCTTACGAGCAGTACTTC
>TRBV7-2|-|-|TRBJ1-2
CASSFTTDPNYGYTF
TGTGCCAGCAGCTTTACGACAGACCCTAACTATGGCTACACCTTC
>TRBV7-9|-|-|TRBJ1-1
CASGSPGGGRHLLRGEAFF
TGTGCCAGCGGATCTCCGGGAGGGGGGCGGCACCTTCTGAGGGGTGAAGCTTTCTTT
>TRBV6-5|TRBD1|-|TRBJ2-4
CASSSSGQGCIQYF
TGTGCCAGCAGTTCATCAGGACAGGGGTGCATTCAGTACTTC
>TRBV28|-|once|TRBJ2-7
CASSLRPGCPFTHYEQYF
TGTGCCAGCAGTTTAAGGCCAGGTTGCCCCTTCACCCACTACGAGCAGTACTTC
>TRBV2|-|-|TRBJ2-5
CASSEDVPGSGETQYF
TGTGCCAGCAGTGAAGACGTACCGGGGTCTGGAGAGACCCAGTACTTC
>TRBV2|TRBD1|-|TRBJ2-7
CASRRTGTGEQYF
TGTGCCAGCAGAAGGACAGGAACAGGGGAGCAGTACTTC
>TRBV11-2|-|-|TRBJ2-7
CASSSRVREQYF
TGTGCCAGCAGCTCTCGGGTTCGCGAGCAGTACTTC
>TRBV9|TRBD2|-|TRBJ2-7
CASSAGTSGTYEQYF
TGTGCCAGCAGCGCCGGGACTAGCGGTACCTACGAGCAGTACTTC
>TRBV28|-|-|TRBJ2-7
CASSFPGGGGRGYEQYF
TGTGCCAGCAGTTTCCCTGGGGGAGGGGGGAGAGGCTACGAGCAGTACTTC